This T cell receptor (beta chain) was profiled in a study of T cell repertoires in cytomegalovirus infection. Study at large: Recently identified HLA-C-restricted and well-studied HLA-B-restricted CMV epitopes were used.

TCRdb recomputed calls from the reads with MiXCR, one row per CDR3 protein. Among roughly 90,000 distinct CDR3 sequences listed, about 31% were seen once. After removal of 3 bases from V and 4 bases from J, the junction contained 5 bases not matched to a gene. Per germline, CDR1 SQVTM and CDR2 ANQGSEA. The CDR3 is 13 residues long. Comments on this clonotype: As yet, its antigen is unknown.

This specimen was CD8+ T cells from cultured PBMCs, taken from culture after CMV antigen stimulation. The TCR was taken from a human donor in good health (CMV status not recorded). Some clones in this sample may be carry-over from other donors' samples. This rearrangement joins TRBV29-1 to TRBJ1-1; 7 nucleotides line up with TRBD1. Here the CDR3 DNA reads TGCAGCGTTGACCAGAACAGGGGCACTGAAGCTTTCTTT. This sequence encodes CSVDQNRGTEAFF.